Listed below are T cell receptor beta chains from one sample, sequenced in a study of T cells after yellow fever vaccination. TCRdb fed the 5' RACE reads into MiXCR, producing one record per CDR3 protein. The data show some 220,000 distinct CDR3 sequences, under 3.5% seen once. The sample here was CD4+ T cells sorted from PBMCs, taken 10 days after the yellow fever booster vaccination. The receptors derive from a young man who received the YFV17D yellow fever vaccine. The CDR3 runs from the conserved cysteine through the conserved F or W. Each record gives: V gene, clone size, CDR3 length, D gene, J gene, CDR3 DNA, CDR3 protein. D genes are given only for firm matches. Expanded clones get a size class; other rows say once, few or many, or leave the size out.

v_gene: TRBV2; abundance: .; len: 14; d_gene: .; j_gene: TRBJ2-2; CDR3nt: TGTGCCAGCAGTGGGCGGTCGGGGGCCGGGGAGCTGTTTTTT; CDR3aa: CASSGRSGAGELFF
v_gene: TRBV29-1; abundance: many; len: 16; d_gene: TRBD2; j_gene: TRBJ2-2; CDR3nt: TGCAGCGTCCGGTCCACTAGCGGGGGGAACACCGGGGAGCTGTTTTTT; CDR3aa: CSVRSTSGGNTGELFF
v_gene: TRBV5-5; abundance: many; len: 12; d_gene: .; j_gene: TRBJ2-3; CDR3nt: TGTGCCAGCAGCTTGGGCGAGGGTACGCAGTATTTT; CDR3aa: CASSLGEGTQYF
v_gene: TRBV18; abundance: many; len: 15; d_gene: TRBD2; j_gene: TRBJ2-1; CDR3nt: TGTGCCAGCTCACCAAGCGGGGGCACCTACAATGAGCAGTTCTTC; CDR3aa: CASSPSGGTYNEQFF
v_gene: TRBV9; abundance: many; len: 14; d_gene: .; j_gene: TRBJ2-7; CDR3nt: TGTGCCAGCAGCGTAGGTGTCAGCTCCTACGAGCAGTACTTC; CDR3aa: CASSVGVSSYEQYF
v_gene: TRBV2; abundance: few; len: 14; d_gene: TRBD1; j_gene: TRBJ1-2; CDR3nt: TGTGCCATCACGATAAAGGGACAGGTTTATGGCTACACCTTC; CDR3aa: CAITIKGQVYGYTF
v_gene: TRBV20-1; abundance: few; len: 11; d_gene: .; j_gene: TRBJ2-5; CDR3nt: TGCAGTGATGAGGAGGGAGAGACCCAGTACTTC; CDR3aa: CSDEEGETQYF
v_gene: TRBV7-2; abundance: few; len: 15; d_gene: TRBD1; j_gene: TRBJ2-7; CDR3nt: TGTGCCAGCAGCCAGGGGACAGGGGGGCACTACGAGCAGTACTTC; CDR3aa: CASSQGTGGHYEQYF
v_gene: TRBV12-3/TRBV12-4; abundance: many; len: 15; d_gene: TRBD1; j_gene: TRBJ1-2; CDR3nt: TGTGCCAGCAGTCGCCGGGACAGGGGCGGCTATGGCTACACCTTC; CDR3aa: CASSRRDRGGYGYTF
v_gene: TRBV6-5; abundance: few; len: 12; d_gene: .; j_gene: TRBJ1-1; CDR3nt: TGTGCCAGCAGAGTGCCGGGCGGTGAAGCTTTCTTT; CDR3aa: CASRVPGGEAFF
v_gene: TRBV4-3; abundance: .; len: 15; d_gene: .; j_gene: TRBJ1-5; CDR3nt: TGCGCCAGCAGCCAAGACAGTGGGAGCAATCAGCCCCAGCATTTT; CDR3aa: CASSQDSGSNQPQHF
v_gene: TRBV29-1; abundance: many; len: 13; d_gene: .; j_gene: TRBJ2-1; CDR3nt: TGCAGCGTCGATAGGGGGGTAGTCGATGAGCAGTTCTTC; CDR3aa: CSVDRGVVDEQFF
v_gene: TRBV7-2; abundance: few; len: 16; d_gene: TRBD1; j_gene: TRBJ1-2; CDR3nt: TGTGCCAGCAGCTTAAGGCTAGACAGGGTCGGCTATGGCTACACCTTC; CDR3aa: CASSLRLDRVGYGYTF
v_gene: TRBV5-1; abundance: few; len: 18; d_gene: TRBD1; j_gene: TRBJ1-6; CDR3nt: TGCGCCAGCAGCTTGGAAGTGAGGACAGGGTCTTATAATTCACCCCTCCACTTT; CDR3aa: CASSLEVRTGSYNSPLHF
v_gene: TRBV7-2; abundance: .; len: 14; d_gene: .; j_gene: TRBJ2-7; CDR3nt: TGTGCCAGCAGCTTACCCCTCCCCCGGGGGGAGCAGTACTTC; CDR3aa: CASSLPLPRGEQYF
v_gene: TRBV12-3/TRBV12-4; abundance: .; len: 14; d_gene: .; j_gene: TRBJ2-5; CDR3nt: TGTGCCAGCAGTCCTGGGGGGGGCCGAGAGACCCAGTACTTC; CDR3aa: CASSPGGGRETQYF
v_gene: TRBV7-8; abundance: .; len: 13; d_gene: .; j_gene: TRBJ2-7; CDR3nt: TGTGCCAGCAGCTTATCGACAGACTACGAGCAGTACTTC; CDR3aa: CASSLSTDYEQYF
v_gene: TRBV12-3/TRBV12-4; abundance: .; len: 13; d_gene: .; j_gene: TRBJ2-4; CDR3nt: TGTGCCAGCAGACCTCGACTAACTCACATTCAGTACTTC; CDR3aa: CASRPRLTHIQYF
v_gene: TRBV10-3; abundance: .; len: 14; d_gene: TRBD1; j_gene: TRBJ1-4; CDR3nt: TGTGCCATCAGACCCGACAGGGGAGGTGAAAAACTGTTTTTT; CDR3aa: CAIRPDRGGEKLFF
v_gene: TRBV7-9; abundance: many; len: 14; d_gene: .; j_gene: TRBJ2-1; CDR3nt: TGTGCCAGCAGCCCCCTCGGGCCCCAGGGGGAGCAGTTCTTC; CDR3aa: CASSPLGPQGEQFF
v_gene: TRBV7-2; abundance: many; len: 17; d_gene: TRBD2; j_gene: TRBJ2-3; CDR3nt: TGTGCCAGCAGCTTAGCGATCCTAGCGGGGGGCACAGATACGCAGTATTTT; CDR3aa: CASSLAILAGGTDTQYF
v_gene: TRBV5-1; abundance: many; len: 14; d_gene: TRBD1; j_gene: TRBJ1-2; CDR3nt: TGCGCCAGCAGCTTGGGGACAGGGAATAATGGCTACACCTTC; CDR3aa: CASSLGTGNNGYTF
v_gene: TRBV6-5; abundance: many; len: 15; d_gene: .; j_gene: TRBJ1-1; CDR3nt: TGTGCCAGCAGCTATCGGAGTCAGGGTAACACTGAAGCTTTCTTT; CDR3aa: CASSYRSQGNTEAFF